This TCR beta chain was captured by sequencing in a study of blood T cells in healthy people across ages. This CDR3 is 13 amino acids long. V gave up 0 bases and J gave up 8 bases, with 5 bases separating them. This clonotype was seen a handful of times. Its antigen is not known. General study results and limits: A greater number of naive CD4+ cells and higher diversity distinguished long-lived donors from aged donors.

The authors ran a second PCR of 7 to 11 cycles using a sample-barcoded 5' primer and a J-beta primer mix. Via MiXCR, TCRdb re-called the 5' RACE reads, giving one row per CDR3 protein. The sample holds hundreds of thousands of distinct CDR3 sequences, around 26% seen once. The rearrangement joins TRBV12-3 or TRBV12-4 to TRBJ1-6; no reliable D call. The sample was blood. The sequence was collected from a woman older than 75 in good health. The CDR3 protein is CASSLASDSPLHF. The CDR3, as DNA: TGTGCCAGCAGTTTAGCCTCGGATTCACCCCTCCACTTT.